This T cell receptor (beta chain) was identified in a study of Ad26.COV2.S vaccination and SARS-CoV-2 variants. Specified treatment: about 20 received Ad26.COV2.S at low or high dose, single or two shots; about 5 received placebo; per-sample allocation not given. Sampling occurred on day 63 after the first vaccine or placebo injection. TCRdb's copy holds only in-frame clones and misses some; the assay was immunoSEQ multiplex PCR. The sample gives hundreds of thousands of clones, 70% to 90% of which show up once; roughly 1.5% is in the top ten. This CDR3 is 16 amino acids long. The J segment lost 8 bases and the V segment lost 2 bases, leaving 14 bases of the junction unmatched. Germline V gives CDR1 SGDLS, CDR2 YYNGEE.

The starting material was peripheral blood, obtained in a trial of Ad26.COV2.S vaccine versus placebo. This receptor was identified in a person aged 18-60 years who received the Ad26.COV2.S COVID-19 vaccine or a placebo. The rearrangement links TRBV9 to TRBJ1-2; 8 nucleotides align to TRBD1. The CDR3 DNA follows: TGTGCCAGCAGCGTCCCTCCTAGGGGGACAGGAGGCGGCTACACCTTC. This translates into CASSVPPRGTGGGYTF.